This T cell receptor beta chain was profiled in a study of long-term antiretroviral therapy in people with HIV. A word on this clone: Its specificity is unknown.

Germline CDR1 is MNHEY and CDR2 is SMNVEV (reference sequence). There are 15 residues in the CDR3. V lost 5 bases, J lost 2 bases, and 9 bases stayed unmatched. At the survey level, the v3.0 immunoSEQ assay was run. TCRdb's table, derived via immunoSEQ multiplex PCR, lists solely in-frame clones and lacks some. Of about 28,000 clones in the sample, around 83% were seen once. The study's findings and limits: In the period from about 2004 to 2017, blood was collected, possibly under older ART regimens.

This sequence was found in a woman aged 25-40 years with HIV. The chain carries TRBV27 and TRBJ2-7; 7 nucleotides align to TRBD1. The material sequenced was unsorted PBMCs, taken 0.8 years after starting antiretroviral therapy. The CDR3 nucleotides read TGTGCCAGCAGTCCCACCGGGACAGCAACCTACGAGCAGTACGTC. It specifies CASSPTGTATYEQYV.